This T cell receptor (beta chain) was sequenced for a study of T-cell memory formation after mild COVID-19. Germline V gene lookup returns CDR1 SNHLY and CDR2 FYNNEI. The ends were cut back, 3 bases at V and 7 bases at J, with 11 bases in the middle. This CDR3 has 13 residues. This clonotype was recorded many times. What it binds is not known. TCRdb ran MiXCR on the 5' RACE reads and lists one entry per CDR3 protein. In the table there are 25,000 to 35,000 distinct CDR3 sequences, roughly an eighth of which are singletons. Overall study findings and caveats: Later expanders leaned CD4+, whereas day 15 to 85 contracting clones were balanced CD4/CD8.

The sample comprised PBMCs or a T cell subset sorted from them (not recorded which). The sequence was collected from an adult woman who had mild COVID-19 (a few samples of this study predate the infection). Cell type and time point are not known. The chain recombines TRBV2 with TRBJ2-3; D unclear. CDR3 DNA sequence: TGTGCCAGCAGTGAGGACCGTCTGTATACGCAGTATTTT. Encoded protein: CASSEDRLYTQYF.